This TCR beta chain was captured in a study of chemoradiotherapy in HPV16-positive cancers. Study outcomes and limitations: During treatment, candidate HPV-specific clones and E7-related motifs expanded in tumor. HPV-specific T cells were functionally defined from only a couple of HPV16-positive patients.

Repeated repertoire sampling spanned the course of chemoradiotherapy. Some clones are missing from TCRdb's copy, which holds only in-frame ones; the method was immunoSEQ multiplex PCR. The sample records about 68,000 clones, more than 70% being singletons. Germline lookup yields CDR1 WSHSY and CDR2 SAAADI. The trim removed 6 bases at V and 2 bases at J, leaving 3 bases unmatched. The CDR3 loop spans 14 amino acids. A remark on this clone: Antigen: not known.

The sequence came from a human donor with HPV-associated anogenital cancer. This specimen consisted of blood, obtained from a patient who underwent chemoradiotherapy. The chain combines TRBV10-2 with TRBJ1-3, with 8 bases lining up with TRBD1. CDR3: CASRRTGTGNTIYF. Here the CDR3 DNA reads TGCGCCAGCAGGAGGACAGGGACTGGAAACACCATATATTTT.